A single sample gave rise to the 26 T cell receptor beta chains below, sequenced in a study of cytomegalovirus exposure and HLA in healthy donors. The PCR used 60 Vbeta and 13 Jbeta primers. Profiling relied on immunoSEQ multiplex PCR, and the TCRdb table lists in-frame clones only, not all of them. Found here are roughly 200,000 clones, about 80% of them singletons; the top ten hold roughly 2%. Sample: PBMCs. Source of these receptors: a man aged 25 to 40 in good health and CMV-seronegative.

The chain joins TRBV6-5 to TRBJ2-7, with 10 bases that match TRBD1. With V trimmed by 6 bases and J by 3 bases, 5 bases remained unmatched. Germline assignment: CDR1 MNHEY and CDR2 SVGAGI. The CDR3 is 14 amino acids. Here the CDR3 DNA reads TGTGCCAGCAGAGACCGGGACAGGGGCTACGAGCAGTACTTC. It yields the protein CASRDRDRGYEQYF.

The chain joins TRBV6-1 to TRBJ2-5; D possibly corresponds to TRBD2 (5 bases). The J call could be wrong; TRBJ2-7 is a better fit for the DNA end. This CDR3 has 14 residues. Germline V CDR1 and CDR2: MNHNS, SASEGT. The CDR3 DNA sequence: TGTGCCAGCCATGCCCGAGAGGGTTCGGGCGAGCAGTACTTC. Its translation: CASHAREGSGEQYF.

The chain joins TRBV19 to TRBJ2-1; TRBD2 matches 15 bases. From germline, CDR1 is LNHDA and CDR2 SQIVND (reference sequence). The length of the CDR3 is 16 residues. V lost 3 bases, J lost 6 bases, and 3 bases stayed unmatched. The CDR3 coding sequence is TGTGCCAGTAGTATTGGACTAGCGGGAGGGCGCAATGAGCAGTTCTTC. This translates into CASSIGLAGGRNEQFF.

CDR3: CASSRTTVQPGSSTDTQYF. CDR3 sequence (DNA): TGCGCCAGCAGCCGAACGACAGTTCAACCCGGCTCTAGCACAGATACGCAGTATTTT. The V gene is TRBV5-1, the J gene TRBJ2-3; perhaps TRBD1 as D (5 bases). The CDR3 consists of 19 residues. Germline V lookup: CDR1 SGHRS, CDR2 YFSETQ. Trimming took 4 bases from V and 0 from J, leaving 24 bases between them.

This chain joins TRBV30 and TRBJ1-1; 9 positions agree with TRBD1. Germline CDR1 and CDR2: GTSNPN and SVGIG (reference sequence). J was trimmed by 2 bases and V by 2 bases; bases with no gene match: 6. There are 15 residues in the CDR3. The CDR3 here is CAWSPGTGINTEAFF. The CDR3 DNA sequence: TGTGCCTGGAGTCCTGGGACAGGGATTAACACTGAAGCTTTCTTT.

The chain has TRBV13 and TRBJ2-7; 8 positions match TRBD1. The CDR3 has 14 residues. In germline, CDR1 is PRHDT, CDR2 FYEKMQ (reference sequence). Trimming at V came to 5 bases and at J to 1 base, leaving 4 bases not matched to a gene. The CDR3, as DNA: TGTGCCAGCAGCCGACAGGGGACGTCCTACGAGCAGTACTTC. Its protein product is CASSRQGTSYEQYF.

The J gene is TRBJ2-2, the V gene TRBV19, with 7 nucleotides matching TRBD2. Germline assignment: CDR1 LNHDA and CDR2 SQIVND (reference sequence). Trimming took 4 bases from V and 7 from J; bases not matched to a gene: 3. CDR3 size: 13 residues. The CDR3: CASSKGRVGELFF. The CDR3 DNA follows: TGTGCCAGTAGTAAAGGGAGGGTCGGGGAGCTGTTTTTT. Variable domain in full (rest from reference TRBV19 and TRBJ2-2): DGGITQSPKYLFRKEGQNVTLSCEQNLNHDAMYWYRQDPGQGLRLIYYSQIVNDFQKGDIAEGYSVSREKKESFPLTVTSAQKNPTAFYLCASSKGRVGELFFGEGSRLTVL.

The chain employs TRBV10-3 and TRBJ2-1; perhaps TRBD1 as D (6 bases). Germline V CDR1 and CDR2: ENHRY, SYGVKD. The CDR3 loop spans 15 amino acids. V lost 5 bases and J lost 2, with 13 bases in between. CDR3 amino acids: CAISPNRDTYNEQFF. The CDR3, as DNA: TGTGCCATCAGTCCGAACAGGGACACCTACAATGAGCAGTTCTTC.

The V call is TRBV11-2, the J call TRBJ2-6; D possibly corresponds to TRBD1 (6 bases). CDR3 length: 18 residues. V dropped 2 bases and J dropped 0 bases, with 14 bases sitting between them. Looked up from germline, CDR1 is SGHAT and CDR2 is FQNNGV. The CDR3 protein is CASSLTGKASSGANVLTF. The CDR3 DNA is TGTGCCAGCAGCTTAACAGGGAAGGCGAGCTCTGGGGCCAACGTCCTGACTTTC. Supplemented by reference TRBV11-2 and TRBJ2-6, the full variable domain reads EAGVAQSPRYKIIEKRQSVAFWCNPISGHATLYWYQQILGQGPKLLIQFQNNGVVDDSQLPKDRFSAERLKGVDSTLKIQPAKLEDSAVYLCASSLTGKASSGANVLTFGAGSRLTVL.

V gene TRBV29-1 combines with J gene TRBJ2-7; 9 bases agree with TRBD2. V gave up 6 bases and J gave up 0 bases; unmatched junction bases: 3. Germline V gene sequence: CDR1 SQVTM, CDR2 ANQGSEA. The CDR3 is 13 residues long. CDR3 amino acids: CSVLAGSSYEQYF. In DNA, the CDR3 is TGCAGCGTCCTAGCGGGGAGCTCCTACGAGCAGTACTTC.

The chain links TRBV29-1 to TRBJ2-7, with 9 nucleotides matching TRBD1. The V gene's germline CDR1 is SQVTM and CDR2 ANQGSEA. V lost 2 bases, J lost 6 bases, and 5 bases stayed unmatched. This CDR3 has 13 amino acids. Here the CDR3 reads CSVERQGGSEQYF. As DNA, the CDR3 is TGCAGCGTTGAACGACAGGGGGGGTCCGAGCAGTACTTC.

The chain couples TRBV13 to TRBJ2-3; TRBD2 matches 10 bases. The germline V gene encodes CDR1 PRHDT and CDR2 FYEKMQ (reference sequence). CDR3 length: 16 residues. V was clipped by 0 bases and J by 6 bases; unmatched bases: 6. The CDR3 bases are TGTGCCAGCAGCTTAGGGGGTAGCGGGAGGTCGGATACGCAGTATTTT. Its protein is CASSLGGSGRSDTQYF. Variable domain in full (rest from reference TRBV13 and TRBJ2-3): AAGVIQSPRHLIKEKRETATLKCYPIPRHDTVYWYQQGPGQDPQFLISFYEKMQSDKGSIPDRFSAQQFSDYHSELNMSSLELGDSALYFCASSLGGSGRSDTQYFGPGTRLTVL.

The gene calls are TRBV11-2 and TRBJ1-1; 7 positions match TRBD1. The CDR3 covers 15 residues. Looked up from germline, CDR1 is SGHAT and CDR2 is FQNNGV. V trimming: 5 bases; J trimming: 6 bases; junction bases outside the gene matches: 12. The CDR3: CASSVGTAALSEAFF. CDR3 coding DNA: TGTGCCAGCAGCGTCGGGACAGCCGCATTGTCTGAAGCTTTCTTT.

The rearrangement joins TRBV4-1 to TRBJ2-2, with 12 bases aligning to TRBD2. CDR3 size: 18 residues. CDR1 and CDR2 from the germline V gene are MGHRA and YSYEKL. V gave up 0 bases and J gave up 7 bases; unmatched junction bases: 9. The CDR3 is CASSQDGPLAGGNGELFF. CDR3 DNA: TGCGCCAGCAGCCAAGATGGCCCTCTAGCGGGAGGGAACGGGGAGCTGTTTTTT.

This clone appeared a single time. CDR3 coding DNA: TGTGCCAGCAGCTCACAGGGGAACACTGAAGCTTTCTTT. Translation: CASSSQGNTEAFF. V and J are TRBV7-3 and TRBJ1-1; D is perhaps TRBD1 (6 bases). Trimming stripped 4 bases from V and 1 base from J, with 7 bases between. CDR1 and CDR2 (germline): SGHTA, FQGTGA. CDR3 length equals 13 residues.

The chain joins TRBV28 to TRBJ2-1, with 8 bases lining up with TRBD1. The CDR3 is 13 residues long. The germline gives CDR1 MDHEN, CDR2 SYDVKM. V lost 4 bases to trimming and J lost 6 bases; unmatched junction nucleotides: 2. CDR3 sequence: CASSSGQGNEQFF. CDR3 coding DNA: TGTGCCAGCAGTTCCGGACAGGGCAATGAGCAGTTCTTC. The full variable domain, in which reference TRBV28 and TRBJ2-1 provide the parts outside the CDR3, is DVKVTQSSRYLVKRTGEKVFLECVQDMDHENMFWYRQDPGLGLRLIYFSYDVKMKEKGDIPEGYSVSREKKERFSLILESASTNQTSMYLCASSSGQGNEQFFGPGTRLTVL.

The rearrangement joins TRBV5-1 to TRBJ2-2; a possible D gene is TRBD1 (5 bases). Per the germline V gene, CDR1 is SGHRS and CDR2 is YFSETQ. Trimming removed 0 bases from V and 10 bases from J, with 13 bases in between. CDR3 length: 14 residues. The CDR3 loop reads CASSLVTGKKELFF. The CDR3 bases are TGCGCCAGCAGCTTGGTCACAGGTAAAAAGGAGCTGTTTTTT.

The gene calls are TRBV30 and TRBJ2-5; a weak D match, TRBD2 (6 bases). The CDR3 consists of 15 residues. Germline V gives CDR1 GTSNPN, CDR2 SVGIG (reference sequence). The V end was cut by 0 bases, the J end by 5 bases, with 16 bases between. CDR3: CAWSVSLGTRETQYF. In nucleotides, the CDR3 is TGTGCCTGGAGTGTATCTTTGGGGACTCGGGAGACCCAGTACTTC.

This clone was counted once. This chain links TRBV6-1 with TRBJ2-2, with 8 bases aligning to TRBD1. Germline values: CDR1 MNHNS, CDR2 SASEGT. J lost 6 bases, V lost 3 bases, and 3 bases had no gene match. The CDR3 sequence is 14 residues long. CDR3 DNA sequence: TGTGCCAGCAGTGACAGGACAGGGCCCGGGGAGCTGTTTTTT. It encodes CASSDRTGPGELFF.

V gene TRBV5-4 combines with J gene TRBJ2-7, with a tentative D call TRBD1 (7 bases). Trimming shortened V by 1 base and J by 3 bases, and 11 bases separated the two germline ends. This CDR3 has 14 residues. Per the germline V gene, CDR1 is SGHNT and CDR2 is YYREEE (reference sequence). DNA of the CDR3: TGTGCCAGCAGCTTGCCAGGGGGACTCTACGAGCAGTACTTC. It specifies CASSLPGGLYEQYF.

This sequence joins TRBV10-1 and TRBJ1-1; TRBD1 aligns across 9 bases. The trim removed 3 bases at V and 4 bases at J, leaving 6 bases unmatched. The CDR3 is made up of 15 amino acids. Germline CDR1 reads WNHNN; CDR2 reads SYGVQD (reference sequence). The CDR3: CASSDPMTGGTEAFF. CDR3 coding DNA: TGCGCCAGCAGTGACCCCATGACAGGGGGCACTGAAGCTTTCTTT.

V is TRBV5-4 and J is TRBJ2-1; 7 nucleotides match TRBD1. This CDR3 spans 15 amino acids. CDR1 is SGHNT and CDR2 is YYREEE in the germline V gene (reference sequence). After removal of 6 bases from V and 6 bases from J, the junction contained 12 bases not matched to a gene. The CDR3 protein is CASIPRTGPLNEQFF. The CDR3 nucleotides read TGTGCCAGCATCCCCAGGACAGGCCCTCTCAATGAGCAGTTCTTC.

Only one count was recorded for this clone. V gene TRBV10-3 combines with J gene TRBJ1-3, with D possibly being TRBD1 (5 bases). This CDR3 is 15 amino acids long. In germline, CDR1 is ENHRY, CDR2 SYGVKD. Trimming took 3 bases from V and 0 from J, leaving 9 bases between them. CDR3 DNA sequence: TGTGCCATCAGTGATTCGGGGGGCTCTGGAAACACCATATATTTT. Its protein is CAISDSGGSGNTIYF.

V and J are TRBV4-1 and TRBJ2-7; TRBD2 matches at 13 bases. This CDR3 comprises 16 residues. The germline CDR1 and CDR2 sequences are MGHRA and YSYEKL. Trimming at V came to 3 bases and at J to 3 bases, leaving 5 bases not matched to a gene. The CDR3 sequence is CASSQGGTSGIYEQYF. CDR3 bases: TGCGCCAGCAGCCAGGGGGGGACTAGCGGGATCTACGAGCAGTACTTC.

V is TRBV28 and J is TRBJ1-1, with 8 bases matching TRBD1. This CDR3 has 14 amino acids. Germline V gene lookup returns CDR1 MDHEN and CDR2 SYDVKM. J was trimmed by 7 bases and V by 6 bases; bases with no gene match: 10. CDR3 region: CASRPGTGSGEAFF. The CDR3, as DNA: TGTGCCAGCAGGCCCGGGACAGGCTCTGGTGAAGCTTTCTTT.

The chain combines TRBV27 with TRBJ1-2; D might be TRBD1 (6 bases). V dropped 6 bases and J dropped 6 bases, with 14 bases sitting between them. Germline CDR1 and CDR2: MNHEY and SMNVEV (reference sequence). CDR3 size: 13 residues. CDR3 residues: CASRQQGGNGYTF. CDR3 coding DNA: TGTGCCAGCAGACAACAGGGAGGGAATGGCTACACCTTC.